The clone carrying this T cell receptor beta chain was seen only a few times. What it recognizes is unknown. This entry is derived from a study of T-cell memory formation after mild COVID-19. At the level of the study: TCR clusters were mostly confined to one donor each. Study-level points and caveats: Clones that got smaller from day 15 to 85 had even CD4/CD8, while clones growing later tipped toward CD4+. The authors did not confirm SARS-CoV-2 specificity of second-wave clones peaking day 37.

TCRdb reanalysed the 5' RACE reads using MiXCR and keeps one entry per CDR3 protein. The sample lists some 410,000 distinct CDR3 sequences, around 22% occurring once. Germline assignment: CDR1 SGHTA and CDR2 FQGNSA. This CDR3 has 15 residues. Trimming took off 5 bases at V and 0 bases at J, with 12 bases between the two ends. This clonotype originated in an adult woman who had mild COVID-19 (a few samples of this study predate the infection). Cell type and time point are not known. The V and J genes are TRBV7-2 and TRBJ2-3, with no clear D. Sequencing used PBMCs or a T cell subset sorted from them (not recorded which). The CDR3 DNA reads TGTGCCAGCAGCCCCTACATTACTAGCACAGATACGCAGTATTTT. Its protein is CASSPYITSTDTQYF.